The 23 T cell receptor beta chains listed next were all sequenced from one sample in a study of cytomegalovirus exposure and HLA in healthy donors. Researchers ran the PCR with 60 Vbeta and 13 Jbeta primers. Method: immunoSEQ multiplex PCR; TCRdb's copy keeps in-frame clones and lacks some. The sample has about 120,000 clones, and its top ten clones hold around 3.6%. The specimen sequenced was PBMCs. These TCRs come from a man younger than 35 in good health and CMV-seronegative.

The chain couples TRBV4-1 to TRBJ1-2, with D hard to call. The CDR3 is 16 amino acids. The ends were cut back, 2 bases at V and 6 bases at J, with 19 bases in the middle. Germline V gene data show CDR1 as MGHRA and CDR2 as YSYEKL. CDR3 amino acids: CASSQIGGSIRDGYTF. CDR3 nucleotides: TGCGCCAGCAGCCAAATAGGAGGATCCATCCGGGATGGCTACACCTTC.

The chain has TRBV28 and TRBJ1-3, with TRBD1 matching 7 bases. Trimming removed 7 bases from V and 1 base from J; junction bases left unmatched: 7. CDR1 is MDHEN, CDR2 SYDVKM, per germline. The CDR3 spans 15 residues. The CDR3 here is CASIETGRSGNTIYF. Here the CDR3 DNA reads TGTGCCAGCATTGAGACAGGGAGGTCTGGAAACACCATATATTTT.

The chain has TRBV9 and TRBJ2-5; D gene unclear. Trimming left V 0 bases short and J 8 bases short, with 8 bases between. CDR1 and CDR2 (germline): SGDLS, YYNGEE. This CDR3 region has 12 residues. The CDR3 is CASSVERTTQYF. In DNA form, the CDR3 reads TGTGCCAGCAGCGTAGAGAGAACTACCCAGTACTTC.

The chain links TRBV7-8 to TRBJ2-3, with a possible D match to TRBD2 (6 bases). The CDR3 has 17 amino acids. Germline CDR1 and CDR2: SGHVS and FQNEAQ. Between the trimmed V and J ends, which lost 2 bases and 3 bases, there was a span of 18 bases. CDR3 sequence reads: CASSLRAGGEATDTQYF. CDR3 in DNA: TGTGCCAGCAGCTTAAGGGCCGGGGGAGAGGCGACAGATACGCAGTATTTT.

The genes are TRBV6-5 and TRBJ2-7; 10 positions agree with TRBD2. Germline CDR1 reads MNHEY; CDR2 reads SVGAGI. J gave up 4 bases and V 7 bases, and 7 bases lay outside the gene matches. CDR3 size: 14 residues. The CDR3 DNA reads TGTGCCAGCACCGCAGCGGGAGGGAAATACGAGCAGTACTTC. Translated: CASTAAGGKYEQYF.

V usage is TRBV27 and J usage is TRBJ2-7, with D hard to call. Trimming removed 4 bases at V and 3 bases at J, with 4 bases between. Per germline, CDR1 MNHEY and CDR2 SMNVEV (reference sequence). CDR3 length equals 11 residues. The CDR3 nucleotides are TGTGCCAGCAGTTCTTTCTACGAGCAGTACTTC. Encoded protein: CASSSFYEQYF.

The CDR3 loop reads CASSAGTGRSVDGYTF. The CDR3 coding sequence is TGTGCCAGCTCGGCAGGGACAGGGCGCTCCGTGGATGGCTACACCTTC. The chain recombines TRBV18 with TRBJ1-2; 9 bases are shared with TRBD1. This CDR3 comprises 16 residues. V shed 6 bases and J 6 bases; nucleotides not matched to a gene: 14. Germline CDR1 is KGHSH and CDR2 is LQKENI.

CDR3 nucleotide sequence: TGTGCCAGCAGCCCCGGAGGGACTAGAAGCTACGAGCAGTACTTC. This encodes CASSPGGTRSYEQYF. The chain employs TRBV7-9 and TRBJ2-7; 8 bases align to TRBD2. Germline V lookup: CDR1 SEHNR, CDR2 FQNEAQ (reference sequence). J gave up 3 bases and V 5 bases, and 9 bases lay outside the gene matches. The CDR3 sequence is 15 residues long.

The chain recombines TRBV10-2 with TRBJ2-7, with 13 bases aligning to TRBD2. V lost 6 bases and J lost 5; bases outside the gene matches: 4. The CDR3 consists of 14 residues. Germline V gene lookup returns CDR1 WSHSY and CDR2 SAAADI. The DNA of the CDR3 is TGCGCCAGCAGAGGGACTAGCGGGAATAACGAGCAGTACTTC. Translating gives CASRGTSGNNEQYF.

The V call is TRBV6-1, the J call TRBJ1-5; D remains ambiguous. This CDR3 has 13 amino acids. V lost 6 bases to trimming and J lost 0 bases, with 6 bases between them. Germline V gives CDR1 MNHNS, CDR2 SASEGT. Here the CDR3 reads CASRVSSNQPQHF. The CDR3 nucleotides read TGTGCCAGCAGGGTCAGTAGCAATCAGCCCCAGCATTTT.

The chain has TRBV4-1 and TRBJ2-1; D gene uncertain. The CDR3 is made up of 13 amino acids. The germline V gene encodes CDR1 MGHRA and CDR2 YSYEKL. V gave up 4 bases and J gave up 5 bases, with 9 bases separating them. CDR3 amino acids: CASSPRENNEQFF. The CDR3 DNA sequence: TGCGCCAGCAGCCCGAGAGAAAACAATGAGCAGTTCTTC.

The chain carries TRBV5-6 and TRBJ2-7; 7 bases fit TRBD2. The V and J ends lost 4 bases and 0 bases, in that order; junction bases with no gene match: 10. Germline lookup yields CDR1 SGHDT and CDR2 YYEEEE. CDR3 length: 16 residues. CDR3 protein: CASSPGRGIYSYEQYF. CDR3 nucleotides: TGTGCCAGCAGCCCGGGGCGGGGGATCTACTCCTACGAGCAGTACTTC.

Here the CDR3 DNA reads TGCGCCAGCAGCCTTAGCGGGATCTCCTACAATGAGCAGTTCTTC. It encodes CASSLSGISYNEQFF. The J gene is TRBJ2-1, the V gene TRBV4-1; 8 bases map to TRBD2. Germline values: CDR1 MGHRA, CDR2 YSYEKL. There are 15 residues in the CDR3. The V segment lost 4 bases and the J segment 0 bases; nucleotides outside the gene matches: 2.

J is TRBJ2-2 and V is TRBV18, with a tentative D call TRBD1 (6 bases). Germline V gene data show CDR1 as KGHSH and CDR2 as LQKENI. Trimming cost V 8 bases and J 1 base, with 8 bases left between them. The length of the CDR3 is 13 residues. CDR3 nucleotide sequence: TGTGCCAGCCCGACAGGGAACACCGGGGAGCTGTTTTTT. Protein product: CASPTGNTGELFF.

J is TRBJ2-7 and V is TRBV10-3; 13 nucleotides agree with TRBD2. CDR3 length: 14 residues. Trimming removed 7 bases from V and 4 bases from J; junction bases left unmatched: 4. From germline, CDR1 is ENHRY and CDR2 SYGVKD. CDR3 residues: CAIKGTSGMYEQYF. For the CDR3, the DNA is TGTGCCATCAAAGGGACTAGCGGGATGTACGAGCAGTACTTC.

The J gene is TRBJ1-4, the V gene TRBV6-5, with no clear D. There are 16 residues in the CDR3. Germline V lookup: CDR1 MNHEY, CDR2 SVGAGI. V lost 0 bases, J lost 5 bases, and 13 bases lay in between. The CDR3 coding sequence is TGTGCCAGCAGTTACTCGGGAGGTACCGGGAATGAAAAACTGTTTTTT. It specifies CASSYSGGTGNEKLFF.

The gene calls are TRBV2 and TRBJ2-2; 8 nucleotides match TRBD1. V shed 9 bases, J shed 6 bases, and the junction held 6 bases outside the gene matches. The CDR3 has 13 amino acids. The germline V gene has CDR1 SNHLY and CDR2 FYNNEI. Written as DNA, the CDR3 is TGTGCCAGGTCGATGACAGGGGCCGGGGAGCTGTTTTTT. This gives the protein CARSMTGAGELFF.

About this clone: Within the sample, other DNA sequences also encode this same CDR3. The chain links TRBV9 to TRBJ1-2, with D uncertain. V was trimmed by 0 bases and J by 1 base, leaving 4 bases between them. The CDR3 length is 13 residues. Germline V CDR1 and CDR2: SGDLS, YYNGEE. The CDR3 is CASSVGDNYGYTF. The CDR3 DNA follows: TGTGCCAGCAGCGTAGGCGATAACTATGGCTACACCTTC.

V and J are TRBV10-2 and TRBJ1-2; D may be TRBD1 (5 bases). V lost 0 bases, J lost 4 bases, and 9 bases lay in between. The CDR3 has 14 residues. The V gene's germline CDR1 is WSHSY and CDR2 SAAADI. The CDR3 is CASSESTVPYGYTF. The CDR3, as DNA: TGCGCCAGCAGTGAGTCGACAGTCCCCTATGGCTACACCTTC.

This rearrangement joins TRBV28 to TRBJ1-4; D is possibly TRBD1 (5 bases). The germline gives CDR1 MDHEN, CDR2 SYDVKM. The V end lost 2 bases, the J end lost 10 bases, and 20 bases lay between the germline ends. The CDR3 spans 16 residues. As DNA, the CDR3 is TGTGCCAGCAGTTTAGGGGCAGGAGGGGTTTTCGGAAAACTGTTTTTT. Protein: CASSLGAGGVFGKLFF.

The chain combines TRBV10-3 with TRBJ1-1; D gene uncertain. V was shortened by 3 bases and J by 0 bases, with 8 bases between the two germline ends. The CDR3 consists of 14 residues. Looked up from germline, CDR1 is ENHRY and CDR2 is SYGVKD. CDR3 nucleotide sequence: TGTGCCATCAGTGAAACAGATATGAACACTGAAGCTTTCTTT. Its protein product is CAISETDMNTEAFF.

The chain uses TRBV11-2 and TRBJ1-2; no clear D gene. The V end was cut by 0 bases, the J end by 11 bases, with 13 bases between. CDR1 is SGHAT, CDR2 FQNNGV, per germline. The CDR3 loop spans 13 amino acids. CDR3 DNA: TGTGCCAGCAGCTTAGAGAGGGCCACCGATTACACCTTC. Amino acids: CASSLERATDYTF. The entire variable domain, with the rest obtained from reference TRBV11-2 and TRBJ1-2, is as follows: EAGVAQSPRYKIIEKRQSVAFWCNPISGHATLYWYQQILGQGPKLLIQFQNNGVVDDSQLPKDRFSAERLKGVDSTLKIQPAKLEDSAVYLCASSLERATDYTFGSGTRLTVV.

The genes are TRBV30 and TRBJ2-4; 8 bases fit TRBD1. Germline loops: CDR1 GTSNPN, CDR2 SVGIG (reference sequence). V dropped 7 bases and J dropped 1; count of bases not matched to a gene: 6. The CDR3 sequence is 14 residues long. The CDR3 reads CAYDQGAAKNIQYF. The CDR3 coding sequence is TGTGCCTACGATCAGGGGGCGGCCAAAAACATTCAGTACTTC.